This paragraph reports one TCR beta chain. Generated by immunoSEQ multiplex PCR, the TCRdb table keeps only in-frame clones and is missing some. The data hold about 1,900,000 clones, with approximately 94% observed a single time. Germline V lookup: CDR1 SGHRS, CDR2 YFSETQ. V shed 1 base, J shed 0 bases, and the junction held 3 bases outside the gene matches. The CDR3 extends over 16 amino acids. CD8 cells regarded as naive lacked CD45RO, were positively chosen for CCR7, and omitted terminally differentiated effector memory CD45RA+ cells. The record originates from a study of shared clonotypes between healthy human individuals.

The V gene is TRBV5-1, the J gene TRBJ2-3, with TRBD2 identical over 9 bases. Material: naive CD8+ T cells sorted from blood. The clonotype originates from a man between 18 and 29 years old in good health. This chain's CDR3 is CASSLQLAGSTDTQYF. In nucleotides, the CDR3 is TGCGCCAGCAGCTTGCAACTAGCGGGCAGCACAGATACGCAGTATTTT.